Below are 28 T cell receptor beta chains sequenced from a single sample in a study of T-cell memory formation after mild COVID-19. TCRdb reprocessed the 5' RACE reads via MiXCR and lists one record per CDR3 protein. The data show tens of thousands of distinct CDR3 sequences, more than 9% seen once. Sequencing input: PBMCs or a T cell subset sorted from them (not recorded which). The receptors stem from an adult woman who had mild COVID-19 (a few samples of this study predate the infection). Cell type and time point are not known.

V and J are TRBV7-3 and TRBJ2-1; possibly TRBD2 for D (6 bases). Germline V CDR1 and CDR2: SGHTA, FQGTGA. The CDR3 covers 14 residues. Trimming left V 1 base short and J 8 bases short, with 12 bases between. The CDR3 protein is CASSLMSSGDEQFF. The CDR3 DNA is TGTGCCAGCAGCTTAATGTCGTCGGGGGATGAGCAGTTCTTC.

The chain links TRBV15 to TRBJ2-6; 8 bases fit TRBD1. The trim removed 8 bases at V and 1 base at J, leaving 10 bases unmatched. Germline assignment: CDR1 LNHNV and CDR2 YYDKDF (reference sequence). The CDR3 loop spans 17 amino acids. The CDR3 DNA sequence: TGTGCCACCTCCCCGGGACAGGCTTTTTCTGGGGCCAACGTCCTGACTTTC. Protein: CATSPGQAFSGANVLTF.

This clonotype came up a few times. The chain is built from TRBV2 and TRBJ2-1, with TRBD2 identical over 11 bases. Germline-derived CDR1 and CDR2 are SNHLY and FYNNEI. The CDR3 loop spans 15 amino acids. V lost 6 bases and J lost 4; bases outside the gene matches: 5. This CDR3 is CASRASSGGYNEQFF. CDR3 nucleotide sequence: TGTGCCAGCAGAGCATCTAGCGGGGGGTACAATGAGCAGTTCTTC.

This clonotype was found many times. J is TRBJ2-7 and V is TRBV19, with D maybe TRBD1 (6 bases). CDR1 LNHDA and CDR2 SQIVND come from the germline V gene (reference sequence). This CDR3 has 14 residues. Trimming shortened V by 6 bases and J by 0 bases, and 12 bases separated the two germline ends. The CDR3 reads CASRRDKSSYEQYF. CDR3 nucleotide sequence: TGTGCCAGTAGACGGGACAAATCCTCCTACGAGCAGTACTTC.

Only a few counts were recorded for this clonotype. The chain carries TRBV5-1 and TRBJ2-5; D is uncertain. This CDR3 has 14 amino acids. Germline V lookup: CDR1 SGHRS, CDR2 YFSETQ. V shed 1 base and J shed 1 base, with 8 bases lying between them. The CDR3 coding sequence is TGCGCCAGCAGCTTGTCGGCCAGCCAAGAGACCCAGTACTTC. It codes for CASSLSASQETQYF.

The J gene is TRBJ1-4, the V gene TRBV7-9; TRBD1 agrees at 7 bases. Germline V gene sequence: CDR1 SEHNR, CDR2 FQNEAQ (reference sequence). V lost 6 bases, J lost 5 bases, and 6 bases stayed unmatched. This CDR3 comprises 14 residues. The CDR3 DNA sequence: TGTGCCAGCAGTTGGGACAGTGGGAATGAAAAACTGTTTTTT. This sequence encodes CASSWDSGNEKLFF.

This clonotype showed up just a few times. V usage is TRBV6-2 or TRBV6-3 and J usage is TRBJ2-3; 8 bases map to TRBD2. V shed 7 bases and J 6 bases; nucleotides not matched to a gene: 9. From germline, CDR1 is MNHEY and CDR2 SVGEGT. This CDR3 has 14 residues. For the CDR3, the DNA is TGTGCCAGCACCCCTCGCCGGGGGGGCGATACGCAGTATTTT. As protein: CASTPRRGGDTQYF.

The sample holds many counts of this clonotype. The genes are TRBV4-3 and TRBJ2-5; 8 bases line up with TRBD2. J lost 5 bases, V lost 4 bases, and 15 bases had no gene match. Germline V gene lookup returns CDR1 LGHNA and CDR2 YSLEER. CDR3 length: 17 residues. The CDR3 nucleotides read TGCGCCAGCAGCCCCCAAGACGGGAGGGGGATTGGGGAGACCCAGTACTTC. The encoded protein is CASSPQDGRGIGETQYF.

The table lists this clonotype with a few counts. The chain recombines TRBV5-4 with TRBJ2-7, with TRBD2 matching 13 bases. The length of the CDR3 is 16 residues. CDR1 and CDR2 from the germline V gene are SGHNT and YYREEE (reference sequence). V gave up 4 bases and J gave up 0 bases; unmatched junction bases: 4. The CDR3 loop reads CASSPGLAGSSYEQYF. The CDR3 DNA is TGTGCCAGCAGCCCGGGACTAGCGGGAAGCTCCTACGAGCAGTACTTC.

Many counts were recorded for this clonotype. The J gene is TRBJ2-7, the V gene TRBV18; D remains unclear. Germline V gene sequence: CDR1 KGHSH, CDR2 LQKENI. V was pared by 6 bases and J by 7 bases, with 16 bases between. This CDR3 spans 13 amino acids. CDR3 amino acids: CASSLNLGEEQYF. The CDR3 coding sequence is TGTGCCAGCTCCCTTAATCTCGGCGAGGAGCAGTACTTC.

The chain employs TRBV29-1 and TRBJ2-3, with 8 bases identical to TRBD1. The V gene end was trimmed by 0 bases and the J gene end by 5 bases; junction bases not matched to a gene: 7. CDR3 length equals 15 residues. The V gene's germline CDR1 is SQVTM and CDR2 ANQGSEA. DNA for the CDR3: TGCAGCGTTGAAGATAGGAGCAGGGGGCTAGATACGCAGTATTTT. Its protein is CSVEDRSRGLDTQYF.

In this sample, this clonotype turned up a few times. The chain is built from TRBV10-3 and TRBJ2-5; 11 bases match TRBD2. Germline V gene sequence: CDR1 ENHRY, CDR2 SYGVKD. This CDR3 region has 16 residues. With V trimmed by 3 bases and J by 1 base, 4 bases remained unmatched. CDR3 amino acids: CAISDSGTSGQETQYF. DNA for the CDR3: TGTGCCATCAGTGATTCGGGGACTAGCGGCCAAGAGACCCAGTACTTC.

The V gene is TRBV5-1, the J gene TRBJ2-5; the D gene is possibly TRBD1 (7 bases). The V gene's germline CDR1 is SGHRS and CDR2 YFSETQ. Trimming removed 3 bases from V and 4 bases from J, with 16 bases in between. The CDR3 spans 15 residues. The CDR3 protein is CASSSQGGRGETQYF. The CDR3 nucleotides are TGCGCCAGCAGCTCCCAGGGGGGTAGAGGAGAGACCCAGTACTTC.

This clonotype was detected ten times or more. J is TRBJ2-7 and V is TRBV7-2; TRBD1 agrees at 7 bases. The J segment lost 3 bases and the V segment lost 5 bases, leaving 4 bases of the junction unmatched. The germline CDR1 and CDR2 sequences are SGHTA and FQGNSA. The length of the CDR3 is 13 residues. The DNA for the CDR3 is TGTGCCAGCAGCATCGGACAGGTCTACGAGCAGTACTTC. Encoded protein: CASSIGQVYEQYF.

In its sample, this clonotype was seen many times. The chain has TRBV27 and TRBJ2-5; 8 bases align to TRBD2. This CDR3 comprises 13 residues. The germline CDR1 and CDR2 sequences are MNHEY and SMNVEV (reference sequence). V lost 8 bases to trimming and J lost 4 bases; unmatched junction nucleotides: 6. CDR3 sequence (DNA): TGTGCCAGCCGCCCCGCGGGGGGAGAGACCCAGTACTTC. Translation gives CASRPAGGETQYF.

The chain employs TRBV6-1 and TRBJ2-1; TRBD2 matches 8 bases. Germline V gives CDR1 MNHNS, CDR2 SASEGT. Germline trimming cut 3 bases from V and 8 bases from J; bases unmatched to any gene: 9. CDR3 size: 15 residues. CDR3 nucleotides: TGTGCCAGCAGTGACATGTCGGGGGGGCCGGATGAGCAGTTCTTC. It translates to CASSDMSGGPDEQFF.

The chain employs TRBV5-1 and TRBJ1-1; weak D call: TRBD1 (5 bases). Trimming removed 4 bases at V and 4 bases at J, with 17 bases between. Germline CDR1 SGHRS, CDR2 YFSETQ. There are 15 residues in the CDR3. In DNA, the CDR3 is TGCGCCAGCAGCAAGACCGGGACGGTAGGCACTGAAGCTTTCTTT. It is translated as CASSKTGTVGTEAFF.

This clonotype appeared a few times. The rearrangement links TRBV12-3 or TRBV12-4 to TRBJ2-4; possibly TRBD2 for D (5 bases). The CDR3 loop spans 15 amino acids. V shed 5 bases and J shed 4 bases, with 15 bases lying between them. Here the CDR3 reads CASSVNSGMKNIQYF. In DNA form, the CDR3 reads TGTGCCAGCAGTGTGAACAGCGGAATGAAAAACATTCAGTACTTC.

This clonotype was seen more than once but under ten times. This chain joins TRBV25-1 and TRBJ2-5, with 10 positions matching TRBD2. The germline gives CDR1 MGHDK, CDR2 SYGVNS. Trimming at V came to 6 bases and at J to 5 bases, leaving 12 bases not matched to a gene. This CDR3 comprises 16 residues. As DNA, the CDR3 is TGTGCCAGCAGCGCCCCAAGCGGGAGGGCCGGGGAGACCCAGTACTTC. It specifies CASSAPSGRAGETQYF.

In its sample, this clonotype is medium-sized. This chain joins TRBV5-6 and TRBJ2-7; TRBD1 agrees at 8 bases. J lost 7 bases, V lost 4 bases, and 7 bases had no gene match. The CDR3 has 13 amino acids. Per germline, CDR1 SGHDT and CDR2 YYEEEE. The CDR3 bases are TGTGCCAGCAGCGCGGACAGGGTGCGGGAGCAGTACTTC. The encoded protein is CASSADRVREQYF.

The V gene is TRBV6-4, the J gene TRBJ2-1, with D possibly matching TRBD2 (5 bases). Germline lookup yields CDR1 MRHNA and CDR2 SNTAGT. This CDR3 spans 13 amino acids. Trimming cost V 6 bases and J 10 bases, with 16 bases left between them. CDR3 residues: CASSNGDSREQFF. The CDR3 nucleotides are TGTGCCAGCAGCAACGGGGATAGCAGGGAGCAGTTCTTC.

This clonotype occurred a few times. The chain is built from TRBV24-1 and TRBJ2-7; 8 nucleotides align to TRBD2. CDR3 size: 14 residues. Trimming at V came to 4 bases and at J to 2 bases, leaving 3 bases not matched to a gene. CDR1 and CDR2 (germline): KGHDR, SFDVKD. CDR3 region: CATSEREETYEQYF. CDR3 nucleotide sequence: TGTGCCACCAGTGAGCGGGAGGAGACCTACGAGCAGTACTTC.

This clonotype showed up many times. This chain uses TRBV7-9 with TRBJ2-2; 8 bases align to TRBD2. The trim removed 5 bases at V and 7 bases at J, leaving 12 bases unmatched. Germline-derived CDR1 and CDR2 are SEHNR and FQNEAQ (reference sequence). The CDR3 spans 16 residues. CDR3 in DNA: TGTGCCAGCAGCACGCCCCGGGGGGGGCATGTCGGGGAGCTGTTTTTT. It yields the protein CASSTPRGGHVGELFF.

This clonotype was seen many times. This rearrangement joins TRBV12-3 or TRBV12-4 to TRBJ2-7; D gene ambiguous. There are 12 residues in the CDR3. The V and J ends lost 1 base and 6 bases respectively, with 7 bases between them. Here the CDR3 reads CASSLGAGEQYF. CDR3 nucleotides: TGTGCCAGCAGTTTAGGGGCAGGCGAGCAGTACTTC.

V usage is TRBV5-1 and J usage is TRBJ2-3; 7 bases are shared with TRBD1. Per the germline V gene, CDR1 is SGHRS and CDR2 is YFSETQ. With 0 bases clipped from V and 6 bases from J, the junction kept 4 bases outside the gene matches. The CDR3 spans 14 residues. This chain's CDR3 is CASSLEGAGDTQYF. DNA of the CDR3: TGCGCCAGCAGCTTGGAGGGGGCTGGGGATACGCAGTATTTT.

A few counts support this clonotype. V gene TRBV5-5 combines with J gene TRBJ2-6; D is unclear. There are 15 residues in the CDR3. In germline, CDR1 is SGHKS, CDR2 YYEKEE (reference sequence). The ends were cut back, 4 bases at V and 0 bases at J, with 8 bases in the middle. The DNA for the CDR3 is TGTGCCAGCAGCCTTACTGCCTCTGGGGCCAACGTCCTGACTTTC. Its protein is CASSLTASGANVLTF.

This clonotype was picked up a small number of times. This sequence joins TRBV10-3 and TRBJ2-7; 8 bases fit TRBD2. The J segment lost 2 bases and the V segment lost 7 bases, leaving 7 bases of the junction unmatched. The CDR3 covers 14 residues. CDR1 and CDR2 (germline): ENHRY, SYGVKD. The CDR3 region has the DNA TGTGCCATCAATTCCGCGGGAGGCGCCTACGAGCAGTACTTC. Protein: CAINSAGGAYEQYF.

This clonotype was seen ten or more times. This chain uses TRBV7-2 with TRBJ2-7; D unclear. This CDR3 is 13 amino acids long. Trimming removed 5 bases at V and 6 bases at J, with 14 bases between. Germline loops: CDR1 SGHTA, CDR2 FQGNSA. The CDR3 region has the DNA TGTGCCAGCAGCCACGCTTGGGTTTCCGAGCAGTACTTC. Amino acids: CASSHAWVSEQYF.